The present T cell receptor beta chain was sequenced within a study of neurological immune-mediated disorders. The germline V gene encodes CDR1 DFQATT and CDR2 SNEGSKA (reference sequence). The CDR3 has 14 amino acids. Trimming took 3 bases from V and 4 from J, leaving 15 bases between them. MiXCR, applied by TCRdb to the 5' RACE reads, yields one record per CDR3 protein. The table records roughly 60,000 distinct CDR3 sequences, 4% to 6% of them present only once. The sequenced sample was PBMCs. The rearrangement uses TRBV20-1 and TRBJ1-1; no clear D gene. The source is a woman aged 45 to 65 with multiple sclerosis. The CDR3 is CSASLRPEGTEAFF. DNA for the CDR3: TGCAGTGCTAGTTTACGACCGGAGGGCACTGAAGCTTTCTTT.